The 32 T cell receptor beta chains below all came from one sample that was sequenced in a study of blood T cell repertoires in COVID-19. The method was immunoSEQ multiplex PCR; TCRdb's version includes in-frame clones alone and lacks a portion of them. The sample has 25,000 to 35,000 clones, almost 85% seen once. Sequencing used peripheral blood. The receptors originated from a man older than 75 with active COVID-19.

V gene TRBV18 combines with J gene TRBJ2-2; D is possibly TRBD1 (5 bases). Trimming left V 5 bases short and J 3 bases short, with 13 bases between. The V gene's germline CDR1 is KGHSH and CDR2 LQKENI. The CDR3 is made up of 15 amino acids. CDR3 region: CASSSRAPDTGELFF. The CDR3 nucleotides read TGTGCCAGCTCATCCAGGGCCCCCGACACCGGGGAGCTGTTTTTT.

The V and J genes are TRBV6-5 and TRBJ2-1, with TRBD2 matching 11 bases. The V gene's germline CDR1 is MNHEY and CDR2 SVGAGI. With 6 bases clipped from V and 5 bases from J, the junction kept 6 bases outside the gene matches. There are 15 residues in the CDR3. This CDR3 is CASRGLAGGHNEQFF. CDR3 nucleotides: TGTGCCAGCAGGGGTTTAGCGGGGGGGCACAATGAGCAGTTCTTC.

This rearrangement joins TRBV7-2 to TRBJ2-7, with D tentatively TRBD1 (7 bases). The ends were cut back, 6 bases at V and 2 bases at J, with 17 bases in the middle. Germline CDR1 is SGHTA and CDR2 is FQGNSA. The CDR3 is made up of 15 amino acids. In DNA, the CDR3 is TGTGCCAGCAGTTTTAGTGGCGGGACAGCCTACGAGCAGTACTTC. It codes for CASSFSGGTAYEQYF.

V and J are TRBV7-8 and TRBJ2-5; 16 bases line up with TRBD2. V lost 6 bases to trimming and J lost 3 bases; unmatched junction nucleotides: 13. CDR1 is SGHVS and CDR2 is FQNEAQ in the germline V gene. The CDR3 consists of 19 residues. CDR3 in amino acids: CASSPGTSGGARNKETQYF. For the CDR3, the DNA is TGTGCCAGCAGTCCCGGGACTAGCGGGGGGGCCAGAAATAAAGAGACCCAGTACTTC.

This sequence joins TRBV6-2 or TRBV6-3 and TRBJ2-7; D is unresolved. The V end was cut by 2 bases, the J end by 3 bases, with 17 bases between. Germline CDR1 is MNHEY and CDR2 is SVGEGT. The CDR3 has 16 amino acids. The CDR3 nucleotides read TGTGCCAGCAGTTACCGGGTGTTCGGGTCAAGCTACGAGCAGTACTTC. Protein product: CASSYRVFGSSYEQYF.

This clone is labeled as medium-sized. The chain joins TRBV5-6 to TRBJ1-1; D is perhaps TRBD1 (5 bases). V was cut by 5 bases and J by 4 bases, with 12 bases left in between. CDR1 is SGHDT and CDR2 is YYEEEE in the germline V gene. The CDR3 spans 13 residues. CDR3 region: CASSPGGFTEAFF. The CDR3 bases are TGTGCCAGCAGTCCCGGGGGGTTCACTGAAGCTTTCTTT.

This chain uses TRBV7-2 with TRBJ2-7, with D tentatively TRBD1 (6 bases). This CDR3 comprises 16 residues. Per the germline V gene, CDR1 is SGHTA and CDR2 is FQGNSA. The V end was cut by 4 bases, the J end by 6 bases, with 22 bases between. This CDR3 is CASSSFSGTPRPEQYF. For the CDR3, the DNA is TGTGCCAGCAGCTCTTTCTCCGGGACACCACGTCCCGAGCAGTACTTC.

The CDR3 DNA reads as TGTGCCAGCAGCTTAGGGGGGGGCACGTACGAGCAGTACTTC. Translation: CASSLGGGTYEQYF. V is TRBV7-2 and J is TRBJ2-7; tentative D call: TRBD2 (7 bases). The CDR3 has 14 residues. Trimming cost V 1 base and J 4 bases, with 11 bases left between them. The germline V gene has CDR1 SGHTA and CDR2 FQGNSA. The whole variable domain, filled in from reference TRBV7-2 and TRBJ2-7, reads GAGVSQSPSNKVTEKGKDVELRCDPISGHTALYWYRQSLGQGLEFLIYFQGNSAPDKSGLPSDRFSAERTGGSVSTLTIQRTQQEDSAVYLCASSLGGGTYEQYFGPGTRLTVT.

V usage is TRBV5-1 and J usage is TRBJ2-5; no definite D call. Germline loops: CDR1 SGHRS, CDR2 YFSETQ. The germline V and J ends were trimmed by 4 bases and 1 base, with 8 bases remaining between them. There are 13 residues in the CDR3. The CDR3 is CASSLLIQETQYF. CDR3 bases: TGCGCCAGCAGCCTTTTAATCCAAGAGACCCAGTACTTC.

This chain joins TRBV19 and TRBJ2-7; TRBD1 agrees at 8 bases. Germline loops: CDR1 LNHDA, CDR2 SQIVND (reference sequence). With V trimmed by 10 bases and J by 6 bases, 8 bases remained unmatched. CDR3 length: 12 amino acids. The CDR3 loop reads CATRQGLSEQYF. The DNA of the CDR3 is TGTGCCACCCGACAGGGGCTCTCCGAGCAGTACTTC.

This clone was seen a few times. The V and J genes are TRBV3-1 (or the pseudogene TRBV3-2) and TRBJ1-2; 7 bases line up with TRBD1. CDR1 and CDR2 from the germline V gene are LGHDT and YNNKEL (reference sequence). This CDR3 has 14 amino acids. The junction had 10 bases not matched to a gene; V was cut back by 4 bases and J by 8 bases. The CDR3 DNA sequence: TGTGCCAGCAGCCCGACAGGGTTCAAGGAGGGCTACACCTTC. Encoded protein: CASSPTGFKEGYTF.

The J gene is TRBJ2-3, the V gene TRBV7-3; TRBD2 matches at 7 bases. The V gene end was trimmed by 6 bases and the J gene end by 3 bases; junction bases not matched to a gene: 6. CDR1 is SGHTA, CDR2 FQGTGA, per germline. The CDR3 extends over 14 amino acids. This CDR3 reads CASSPQAGTDTQYF. The CDR3 region has the DNA TGTGCCAGCAGTCCCCAAGCGGGGACAGATACGCAGTATTTT.

The rearrangement joins TRBV6-5 to TRBJ2-1, with D tentatively TRBD1 (5 bases). The CDR3 length is 14 residues. The V gene's germline CDR1 is MNHEY and CDR2 SVGAGI. Trimming took off 6 bases at V and 5 bases at J, with 14 bases between the two ends. CDR3 nucleotides: TGTGCCAGCAGCAGGGTGAACCGTCACAATGAGCAGTTCTTC. As protein: CASSRVNRHNEQFF.

This chain connects TRBV15 to TRBJ1-3; D is perhaps TRBD1 (5 bases). The germline gives CDR1 LNHNV, CDR2 YYDKDF (reference sequence). The CDR3 is 14 amino acids. The DNA of the CDR3 is TGTATACCCCACACAATAACAGGTGGAAACACCATATATTTT. Its translation: CIPHTITGGNTIYF.

The J gene is TRBJ2-7, the V gene TRBV6-5, with 8 bases fitting TRBD1. V was pared by 3 bases and J by 2 bases, with 6 bases of the junction left unmatched. The V gene's germline CDR1 is MNHEY and CDR2 SVGAGI. The CDR3 runs 15 residues. For the CDR3, the DNA is TGTGCCAGCAGTTATGGGACAGGTAATACCTACGAGCAGTACTTC. Translated, it gives CASSYGTGNTYEQYF.

This clone was found once. The chain carries TRBV6-1 and TRBJ2-2; D is unclear. Germline values: CDR1 MNHNS, CDR2 SASEGT. The ends were cut back, 0 bases at V and 3 bases at J, with 11 bases in the middle. The CDR3 is made up of 16 amino acids. The CDR3 spells CASSEALPEDTGELFF. The CDR3 DNA is TGTGCCAGCAGTGAAGCGCTTCCAGAAGACACCGGGGAGCTGTTTTTT.

This clone was picked up one time. This rearrangement joins TRBV10-3 to TRBJ2-7; TRBD1 might be the D (6 bases). This CDR3 spans 14 amino acids. Between the trimmed V and J ends, which lost 3 bases and 3 bases, there was a span of 12 bases. CDR1 and CDR2 from the germline V gene are ENHRY and SYGVKD. The CDR3 nucleotides read TGTGCCATCAGTGATTGGGGGCAGGACTACGAGCAGTACTTC. This sequence encodes CAISDWGQDYEQYF.

This clone was counted only a few times. The chain joins TRBV10-3 to TRBJ1-1, with TRBD1 matching 8 bases. CDR3 size: 16 residues. Germline trimming cut 3 bases from V and 3 bases from J; bases unmatched to any gene: 9. Germline V CDR1 and CDR2: ENHRY, SYGVKD. CDR3 DNA: TGTGCCATCAGTGATCCAGACAGGGGAATAGACACTGAAGCTTTCTTT. It codes for CAISDPDRGIDTEAFF.

This sequence joins TRBV10-1 and TRBJ2-3; 7 bases align to TRBD2. Losses at the gene ends were 6 bases for V and 2 bases for J; bases not matched to a gene: 14. From germline, CDR1 is WNHNN and CDR2 SYGVQD (reference sequence). This CDR3 is 17 amino acids long. CDR3 protein: CASSAGLRDYNTDTQYF. CDR3 DNA sequence: TGCGCCAGCAGCGCGGGGCTCAGGGACTACAACACAGATACGCAGTATTTT.

The chain recombines TRBV6-2 or TRBV6-3 with TRBJ2-7, with TRBD1 as a possible D gene (5 bases). The CDR3 consists of 13 residues. The V gene lost 6 bases and the J gene lost 1 base, with 10 bases spanning the gap. CDR1 is MNHEY and CDR2 is SVGEGT in the germline V gene. CDR3: CASSLGQSYEQYF. In DNA, the CDR3 is TGTGCCAGCAGCCTTGGACAATCCTACGAGCAGTACTTC.

The chain is built from TRBV5-4 and TRBJ2-3; D remains ambiguous. V dropped 0 bases and J dropped 4 bases, with 6 bases sitting between them. Germline-derived CDR1 and CDR2 are SGHNT and YYREEE (reference sequence). This CDR3 is 13 amino acids long. CDR3 sequence: CASSLDSADTQYF. The CDR3 nucleotides read TGTGCCAGCAGCTTGGACTCGGCAGATACGCAGTATTTT.

The rearrangement uses TRBV10-3 and TRBJ1-6, with D perhaps matching TRBD1 (6 bases). Germline V gene data show CDR1 as ENHRY and CDR2 as SYGVKD. Trimming removed 2 bases at V and 8 bases at J, with 7 bases between. The CDR3 covers 13 residues. The CDR3 here is CAISEEGDSPLHF. CDR3 nucleotide sequence: TGTGCCATCAGTGAGGAGGGGGATTCACCCCTCCACTTT.

J is TRBJ1-2 and V is TRBV11-1; perhaps TRBD1 as D (6 bases). With 5 bases removed from V and 7 bases from J, the gap between germline ends came to 17 bases. The germline gives CDR1 SGHAT, CDR2 FQDESV (reference sequence). CDR3 length: 14 residues. The CDR3 bases are TGTGCCAGCAGCCCGAACAGGGAGAAAGGTGGCTACACCTTC. It yields the protein CASSPNREKGGYTF.

The rearrangement links TRBV9 to TRBJ2-1; D is perhaps TRBD2 (6 bases). The length of the CDR3 is 15 residues. Trimming removed 6 bases at V and 1 base at J, with 14 bases between. Per the germline V gene, CDR1 is SGDLS and CDR2 is YYNGEE. The CDR3 region has the DNA TGTGCCAGCAACGATATAGCGGTTTCCTACAATGAGCAGTTCTTC. It yields the protein CASNDIAVSYNEQFF.

V gene TRBV2 combines with J gene TRBJ2-1; 9 nucleotides align to TRBD2. Germline V gene sequence: CDR1 SNHLY, CDR2 FYNNEI. CDR3 length: 15 amino acids. V trimming: 6 bases; J trimming: 6 bases; junction bases outside the gene matches: 9. CDR3 sequence reads: CASRALAGRLNEQFF. Written as DNA, the CDR3 is TGTGCCAGCAGAGCCCTAGCGGGGAGGCTCAATGAGCAGTTCTTC.

V usage is TRBV24-1 and J usage is TRBJ2-3; 13 bases are shared with TRBD2. V shed 4 bases, J shed 6 bases, and the junction held 6 bases outside the gene matches. The CDR3 totals 16 residues. Germline V lookup: CDR1 KGHDR, CDR2 SFDVKD. The CDR3 coding sequence is TGTGCCACCAGTGACCTACTAGCGGGGGGGGCGGATACGCAGTATTTT. This encodes CATSDLLAGGADTQYF.

This rearrangement joins TRBV18 to TRBJ1-5; 9 bases fit TRBD1. This CDR3 has 15 amino acids. Germline CDR1 reads KGHSH; CDR2 reads LQKENI. The V and J ends lost 6 bases and 4 bases, in that order; junction bases with no gene match: 7. For the CDR3, the DNA is TGTGCCAGCTCGAACGACAGGGGGAGGAATCAGCCCCAGCATTTT. It encodes CASSNDRGRNQPQHF.

The chain combines TRBV18 with TRBJ2-7; 8 nucleotides agree with TRBD1. In germline, CDR1 is KGHSH, CDR2 LQKENI. Germline trimming cut 2 bases from V and 0 bases from J; bases unmatched to any gene: 6. The CDR3 has 16 residues. The CDR3, as DNA: TGTGCCAGCTCACCATTCGGACAGGGCGGCTCCTACGAGCAGTACTTC. Translation: CASSPFGQGGSYEQYF.

J is TRBJ2-5 and V is TRBV6-5, with TRBD2 identical over 11 bases. CDR3 length equals 14 residues. The J segment lost 3 bases and the V segment lost 5 bases, leaving 2 bases of the junction unmatched. The germline gives CDR1 MNHEY, CDR2 SVGAGI. The CDR3 DNA follows: TGTGCCAGCAGTAAACTAGCGGGGGAAGAGACCCAGTACTTC. Protein: CASSKLAGEETQYF.

The chain employs TRBV7-8 and TRBJ1-1, with D unclear. Trimming cost V 2 bases and J 0 bases, with 10 bases left between them. There are 15 residues in the CDR3. Germline loops: CDR1 SGHVS, CDR2 FQNEAQ. For the CDR3, the DNA is TGTGCCAGCAGCTTACGGGAGAGGTTGAACACTGAAGCTTTCTTT. Translation gives CASSLRERLNTEAFF.

This clone was detected a few times. V usage is TRBV30 and J usage is TRBJ2-5; TRBD2 might be the D (6 bases). V lost 3 bases to trimming and J lost 4 bases, with 15 bases between them. Germline V gene lookup returns CDR1 GTSNPN and CDR2 SVGIG (reference sequence). CDR3 length equals 14 residues. The CDR3: CAWRRAGGGETQYF. The CDR3 DNA follows: TGTGCCTGGAGGAGGGCCGGGGGAGGAGAGACCCAGTACTTC.

The chain employs TRBV5-6 and TRBJ2-3, with TRBD2 matching over 13 bases. CDR1 is SGHDT and CDR2 is YYEEEE in the germline V gene. V was clipped by 3 bases and J by 5 bases; unmatched bases: 3. This CDR3 has 15 residues. CDR3 protein: CASSSLAGGRDTQYF. In DNA, the CDR3 is TGTGCCAGCAGCTCACTAGCGGGGGGGCGAGATACGCAGTATTTT.